One sample yielded the 21 T cell receptor beta chains listed below, sequenced in a study of T-cell reconstitution after alpha-beta-depleted transplantation in children. As it was prepared, the TCRbeta library received unique molecular identifiers. Via MiXCR, TCRdb re-called the PCR reads, giving one row per CDR3 protein. Counted here are about 230,000 distinct CDR3 sequences, roughly 11% occurring once; the ten biggest clones make up roughly 28%. The sequenced sample was PBMCs, obtained before TCRalphabeta/CD19-depleted stem cell transplant. The receptors originated from a child less than two years old with acute myeloid leukemia, due to receive a stem cell transplant.

This clonotype came up many times. The V call is TRBV7-2, the J call TRBJ2-1; D not certain. The germline CDR1 and CDR2 sequences are SGHTA and FQGNSA. This CDR3 contains 14 residues. With 2 bases removed from V and 7 bases from J, the gap between germline ends came to 12 bases. The CDR3 coding sequence is TGTGCCAGCAGCTTATTAGGGATGCGGAATGAGCAGTTCTTC. It specifies CASSLLGMRNEQFF.

This clonotype occurred many times. The V call is TRBV30, the J call TRBJ2-7; D is perhaps TRBD1 (6 bases). Germline CDR1 and CDR2: GTSNPN and SVGIG (reference sequence). The V end lost 3 bases, the J end lost 0 bases, and 9 bases lay between the germline ends. The CDR3 consists of 13 residues. The CDR3 sequence: CAWSVQGSYEQYF. Written as DNA, the CDR3 is TGTGCCTGGAGCGTACAGGGCTCCTACGAGCAGTACTTC.

This clonotype was found many times. The chain recombines TRBV5-5 with TRBJ1-1, with D perhaps matching TRBD1 (5 bases). The CDR3 contains 14 residues. The germline V gene encodes CDR1 SGHKS and CDR2 YYEKEE (reference sequence). The V end lost 6 bases, the J end lost 5 bases, and 17 bases lay between the germline ends. CDR3 in DNA: TGTGCCAGCATCATGACAGCCTTGGGGACTGAAGCTTTCTTT. It is translated as CASIMTALGTEAFF.

This clonotype showed up many times. The chain is built from TRBV14 and TRBJ1-1; D ambiguous. The V gene's germline CDR1 is SGHDN and CDR2 FVKESK. V gave up 0 bases and J gave up 4 bases, with 15 bases separating them. The CDR3 loop spans 16 amino acids. This CDR3 is CASSQEALRLGTEAFF. In nucleotides, the CDR3 is TGTGCCAGCAGCCAAGAAGCGTTACGGTTGGGCACTGAAGCTTTCTTT.

This clonotype came up many times. In DNA form, the CDR3 reads TGCGCCAGCAGCTTGGGACAGGGAGACAAAAACATTCAGTACTTC. Translating gives CASSLGQGDKNIQYF. The chain couples TRBV5-1 to TRBJ2-4, with 7 bases fitting TRBD1. The ends lost 0 bases at V and 3 bases at J; junction bases unmatched: 3. The CDR3 length is 15 residues. Germline values: CDR1 SGHRS, CDR2 YFSETQ.

The rearrangement links TRBV20-1 to TRBJ2-3, with 7 nucleotides matching TRBD2. The J segment lost 0 bases and the V segment lost 6 bases, leaving 3 bases of the junction unmatched. Germline values: CDR1 DFQATT, CDR2 SNEGSKA (reference sequence). The CDR3 extends over 13 amino acids. The CDR3 reads CSAQAGSTDTQYF. CDR3 in DNA: TGCAGTGCCCAAGCGGGAAGCACAGATACGCAGTATTTT.

This clonotype has a count of ten or more. The gene calls are TRBV3-1 and TRBJ2-1, with 13 bases matching TRBD2. V lost 4 bases, J lost 8 bases, and 5 bases stayed unmatched. Germline assignment: CDR1 LGHDT and CDR2 YNNKEL (reference sequence). The CDR3 has 15 amino acids. The chain's CDR3 is CASSPRLAGGDEQFF. CDR3 sequence (DNA): TGTGCCAGCAGCCCACGACTAGCGGGAGGCGATGAGCAGTTCTTC.

V usage is TRBV6-1 and J usage is TRBJ2-5, with TRBD1 matching over 8 bases. Looked up from germline, CDR1 is MNHNS and CDR2 is SASEGT. The junction had 8 bases not matched to a gene; V was cut back by 0 bases and J by 5 bases. CDR3 length: 16 residues. The CDR3 DNA sequence: TGTGCCAGCAGTGAAGCGCTTCAGGGGGCAGGGGAGACCCAGTACTTC. Its translation: CASSEALQGAGETQYF.

This clonotype was detected many times. This rearrangement joins TRBV20-1 to TRBJ2-5; 8 nucleotides match TRBD2. Germline V lookup: CDR1 DFQATT, CDR2 SNEGSKA (reference sequence). V lost 5 bases, J lost 5 bases, and 19 bases stayed unmatched. This CDR3 region has 17 residues. The CDR3 loop reads CSAWDISGSGFYETQYF. The CDR3 DNA follows: TGCAGTGCTTGGGATATAAGCGGGAGTGGATTTTACGAGACCCAGTACTTC.

Ten or more counts support this clonotype. The V gene is TRBV18, the J gene TRBJ1-2; no reliable D call. The V gene's germline CDR1 is KGHSH and CDR2 LQKENI. This CDR3 has 12 residues. V was clipped by 3 bases and J by 7 bases, with 9 bases between them. The CDR3 sequence: CASSPREGGYTF. CDR3 DNA sequence: TGTGCCAGCTCACCCCGGGAGGGTGGCTACACCTTC.

This clonotype was observed at least ten times. The V call is TRBV5-4, the J call TRBJ2-3; the D gene is possibly TRBD2 (5 bases). This CDR3 comprises 15 residues. Trimming shortened V by 4 bases and J by 2 bases, and 14 bases separated the two germline ends. Germline CDR1 is SGHNT and CDR2 is YYREEE (reference sequence). Here the CDR3 reads CASSTVAKSTDTQYF. CDR3 DNA: TGTGCCAGCAGCACAGTAGCGAAATCCACAGATACGCAGTATTTT.

In this sample, this clonotype turned up a few times. The rearrangement links TRBV29-1 to TRBJ2-7, with 12 bases identical to TRBD1. The V and J ends lost 3 bases and 7 bases, in that order; junction bases with no gene match: 10. The CDR3 is 15 residues long. Germline V lookup: CDR1 SQVTM, CDR2 ANQGSEA. The CDR3 spells CSVDISGQGAGEQYF. The CDR3 DNA sequence: TGCAGCGTTGACATCTCGGGACAGGGGGCGGGGGAGCAGTACTTC.

This clonotype was seen repeatedly, ten times or more. CDR3 loop: CASRPETHTEAFF. CDR3 sequence (DNA): TGTGCCAGCAGACCAGAAACTCACACTGAAGCTTTCTTT. V is TRBV27 and J is TRBJ1-1; no reliable D call. There are 13 residues in the CDR3. From germline, CDR1 is MNHEY and CDR2 SMNVEV (reference sequence). V lost 6 bases and J 3 bases, leaving 11 bases between the germline ends.

This clonotype was observed many times. The chain uses TRBV2 and TRBJ2-1, with 7 positions matching TRBD2. This CDR3 region has 16 residues. J gave up 0 bases and V 5 bases, and 7 bases lay outside the gene matches. Germline V gives CDR1 SNHLY, CDR2 FYNNEI. The DNA of the CDR3 is TGTGCCAGCAGTTCTCTAGCGGTGAGCTCCTACAATGAGCAGTTCTTC. Its protein product is CASSSLAVSSYNEQFF.

This clonotype was seen at least ten times. V gene TRBV7-2 combines with J gene TRBJ2-3; 8 positions agree with TRBD2. This CDR3 contains 17 residues. Germline assignment: CDR1 SGHTA and CDR2 FQGNSA. The V gene end was trimmed by 2 bases and the J gene end by 5 bases; junction bases not matched to a gene: 12. In DNA form, the CDR3 reads TGTGCCAGCAGCTTATCCCCTTCAGCGGGAGTGGTAGATACGCAGTATTTT. Residues: CASSLSPSAGVVDTQYF.

In this sample, this clonotype turned up many times. The chain couples TRBV2 to TRBJ2-1, with 13 bases aligning to TRBD2. J lost 12 bases, V lost 8 bases, and 13 bases had no gene match. Germline-derived CDR1 and CDR2 are SNHLY and FYNNEI. The CDR3 has 15 amino acids. In DNA, the CDR3 is TGTGCCAGCGGATCCGGGACTAGCGGGGTGGTTGGGCAGTTCTTC. Encoded protein: CASGSGTSGVVGQFF.

This clonotype has at least ten counts. This chain links TRBV5-1 with TRBJ1-1; no firm D call. This CDR3 is 13 amino acids long. Germline V gene sequence: CDR1 SGHRS, CDR2 YFSETQ. V dropped 1 base and J dropped 4 bases, with 8 bases sitting between them. The CDR3 loop reads CASSLSDGTEAFF. The CDR3 DNA reads TGCGCCAGCAGCTTGTCCGATGGCACTGAAGCTTTCTTT.

This clonotype was observed many times. The V gene is TRBV6-5, the J gene TRBJ2-5; 7 bases are a match to TRBD1. J lost 1 base, V lost 8 bases, and 10 bases had no gene match. From germline, CDR1 is MNHEY and CDR2 SVGAGI. This CDR3 has 15 residues. Here the CDR3 reads CASLDRQGIQETQYF. In DNA form, the CDR3 reads TGTGCCAGCTTGGACAGGCAAGGGATCCAAGAGACCCAGTACTTC.

This clonotype was recorded many times. The genes are TRBV7-3 and TRBJ2-1, with unresolved D. With 6 bases removed from V and 6 bases from J, the gap between germline ends came to 15 bases. Germline V gene sequence: CDR1 SGHTA, CDR2 FQGTGA. This CDR3 has 14 residues. The CDR3, as DNA: TGTGCCAGCAGTAGCAACGCGTGGGGCAATGAGCAGTTCTTC. It encodes CASSSNAWGNEQFF.

This clonotype has only a few counts. V is TRBV2 and J is TRBJ2-2; 7 bases fit TRBD2. Trimming removed 7 bases from V and 6 bases from J; junction bases left unmatched: 8. CDR3 length equals 14 residues. Germline V gene lookup returns CDR1 SNHLY and CDR2 FYNNEI. This CDR3 is CASTWDYGPGELFF. CDR3 DNA: TGTGCCAGCACCTGGGACTACGGTCCCGGGGAGCTGTTTTTT.

The chain carries TRBV7-9 and TRBJ2-1; 9 nucleotides agree with TRBD2. The CDR3 contains 17 residues. The germline gives CDR1 SEHNR, CDR2 FQNEAQ (reference sequence). Losses at the gene ends were 3 bases for V and 0 bases for J; bases not matched to a gene: 6. Here the CDR3 DNA reads TGTGCCAGCAGCTTTACTGCGGGGGGGGGCTCCTACAATGAGCAGTTCTTC. It specifies CASSFTAGGGSYNEQFF.